These 21 T cell receptor beta chains were all obtained from the same sample, sequenced in a study of graft-versus-host responses after intestinal transplantation. Profiled with immunoSEQ multiplex PCR; TCRdb holds only in-frame clones, not every one. This table holds under 25,000 clones, about 40% found once. Sequencing was performed on alloreactive CD4+ T cells from a mixed lymphocyte reaction culture, taken before transplantation. Subset meaning: CFSE-low proliferating T cells sorted from approximately 6-day pre-transplant mixed lymphocyte reaction (GvH or HvG direction). The receptor set was obtained from a human patient who was an organ donor for intestinal transplantation.

J is TRBJ2-1 and V is TRBV10-3; TRBD2 aligns across 11 bases. The V segment lost 6 bases and the J segment 9 bases; nucleotides outside the gene matches: 10. The CDR3 contains 15 residues. Germline assignment: CDR1 ENHRY and CDR2 SYGVKD. The CDR3 protein is CAISAGSGRAREQFF. As DNA, the CDR3 is TGTGCCATCAGCGCTGGTAGCGGGAGGGCCCGTGAGCAGTTCTTC.

The J gene is TRBJ2-7, the V gene TRBV7-2, with 12 bases lining up with TRBD2. The CDR3 loop spans 14 amino acids. V was pared by 7 bases and J by 3 bases, with 4 bases of the junction left unmatched. The germline V gene has CDR1 SGHTA and CDR2 FQGNSA. The CDR3 spells CASTMTSGSYEQYF. CDR3 coding DNA: TGTGCCAGCACCATGACTAGCGGGAGCTACGAGCAGTACTTC.

This clone appeared a few times. The chain is built from TRBV10-3 and TRBJ1-1; D ambiguous. Germline V gene lookup returns CDR1 ENHRY and CDR2 SYGVKD. V was clipped by 2 bases and J by 2 bases, with 9 bases between them. The CDR3 spans 14 residues. CDR3 sequence (DNA): TGTGCCATCAGTGAGGGGCTTTTAAACACTGAAGCTTTCTTT. This codes for CAISEGLLNTEAFF.

The CDR3, as DNA: TGTGCCTGGAGTCGGGGCTCTGGAAACACCATATATTTT. Protein product: CAWSRGSGNTIYF. This chain uses TRBV30 with TRBJ1-3; D unclear. Trimming shortened V by 2 bases and J by 0 bases, and 5 bases separated the two germline ends. Germline V gene sequence: CDR1 GTSNPN, CDR2 SVGIG (reference sequence). CDR3 length: 13 residues.

There are a few counts of this clone. The V call is TRBV5-1, the J call TRBJ2-7; D is uncertain. CDR3 size: 12 residues. Germline CDR1 reads SGHRS; CDR2 reads YFSETQ. V was clipped by 0 bases and J by 5 bases, with 6 bases between them. CDR3 DNA sequence: TGCGCCAGCAGCTTGGCCGGTCACGAGCAGTACTTC. It encodes CASSLAGHEQYF.

The rearrangement uses TRBV7-2 and TRBJ1-2; perhaps TRBD1 as D (6 bases). Germline V lookup: CDR1 SGHTA, CDR2 FQGNSA. V lost 4 bases and J 4 bases, leaving 13 bases between the germline ends. The CDR3 sequence is 14 residues long. CDR3 loop: CASSYWGRGYGYTF. The CDR3 DNA reads as TGTGCCAGCAGCTACTGGGGGCGCGGCTATGGCTACACCTTC.

The genes are TRBV6-1 and TRBJ2-1, with 7 bases aligning to TRBD1. The CDR3 is 13 amino acids. Trimming removed 2 bases from V and 13 bases from J; junction bases left unmatched: 8. CDR1 is MNHNS, CDR2 SASEGT, per germline. CDR3 in amino acids: CASSERYRDRQFF. CDR3 DNA: TGTGCCAGCAGTGAACGGTATCGGGACAGACAGTTCTTC.

The chain is built from TRBV2 and TRBJ2-5; 11 bases align to TRBD1. Germline CDR1 reads SNHLY; CDR2 reads FYNNEI. Losses at the gene ends were 6 bases for V and 2 bases for J; bases not matched to a gene: 2. This CDR3 is 14 amino acids long. CDR3 nucleotide sequence: TGTGCCAGCAGCGGGGACAGGGGGCAAGAGACCCAGTACTTC. Its translation: CASSGDRGQETQYF.

This clone was seen only a few times. A read error may account for a junction end that differs from germline. This chain uses TRBV4-1 with TRBJ2-3, with 13 positions matching TRBD2. Germline V lookup: CDR1 MGHRA, CDR2 YSYEKL. The CDR3 contains 16 residues. CDR3 nucleotides: TGTGCCAGCAGCCAAGAACCGAGGACTAGCGGGAGTGAGGAGGATTTT. Its protein is CASSQEPRTSGSEEDF.

This clone was seen more than once but under ten times. This sample also contains other DNA sequences that code for the same CDR3. The chain couples TRBV7-2 to TRBJ2-7, with TRBD1 identical over 8 bases. CDR3 length equals 13 residues. Germline V lookup: CDR1 SGHTA, CDR2 FQGNSA. V was clipped by 2 bases and J by 3 bases; unmatched bases: 0. CDR3 coding DNA: TGTGCCAGCAGCTTAACAGGGGGCTACGAGCAGTACTTC. As protein: CASSLTGGYEQYF. Complete variable domain (other parts from reference TRBV7-2 and TRBJ2-7): GAGVSQSPSNKVTEKGKDVELRCDPISGHTALYWYRQSLGQGLEFLIYFQGNSAPDKSGLPSDRFSAERTGGSVSTLTIQRTQQEDSAVYLCASSLTGGYEQYFGPGTRLTVT.

The rearrangement links TRBV7-9 to TRBJ1-2; 8 bases agree with TRBD1. The V segment lost 4 bases and the J segment 4 bases; nucleotides outside the gene matches: 8. The germline V gene has CDR1 SEHNR and CDR2 FQNEAQ (reference sequence). CDR3 length: 15 amino acids. CDR3 DNA sequence: TGTGCCAGCAGCTCTTATGACAGGGGACCCTATGGCTACACCTTC. Residues: CASSSYDRGPYGYTF.

This clone occurred a few times. This sample also contains other DNA sequences that code for the same CDR3. This sequence joins TRBV11-2 and TRBJ2-5, with unresolved D. The CDR3 is made up of 11 amino acids. Trimming removed 1 base from V and 5 bases from J, with 2 bases in between. Germline CDR1 and CDR2: SGHAT and FQNNGV. The CDR3 sequence: CASSLGETQYF. The CDR3 nucleotides read TGTGCCAGCAGCTTAGGGGAGACCCAGTACTTC.

This clone is medium-sized. This sequence joins TRBV6-6 and TRBJ2-2; D not resolved. The CDR3 runs 13 residues. Trimming cost V 5 bases and J 5 bases, with 9 bases left between them. The V gene's germline CDR1 is MNHNY and CDR2 SVGAGI (reference sequence). As DNA, the CDR3 is TGTGCCAGCAGTGCAGTAAATACCGGGGAGCTGTTTTTT. It yields the protein CASSAVNTGELFF.

This clone has a single count. The chain has TRBV6-6 and TRBJ1-5, with 8 bases aligning to TRBD1. The CDR3 extends over 16 amino acids. Germline V gene sequence: CDR1 MNHNY, CDR2 SVGAGI (reference sequence). V shed 2 bases and J 11 bases; nucleotides not matched to a gene: 14. In DNA, the CDR3 is TGTGCCAGCAGTTACCCAAACCCAGGGGGCCGATCGACCCAGCATTTT. Its translation: CASSYPNPGGRSTQHF.

This clone is judged medium-sized. The chain is built from TRBV7-9 and TRBJ1-1; 7 bases align to TRBD1. The trim removed 2 bases at V and 7 bases at J, leaving 4 bases unmatched. The CDR3 extends over 13 amino acids. Germline values: CDR1 SEHNR, CDR2 FQNEAQ (reference sequence). CDR3 nucleotide sequence: TGTGCCAGCAGCTTAATAGGGGGCTTTGAAGCTTTCTTT. Translated: CASSLIGGFEAFF.

The chain has TRBV30 and TRBJ2-1; 9 bases are a match to TRBD1. The CDR3 is 17 amino acids. With V trimmed by 0 bases and J by 2 bases, 8 bases remained unmatched. Per germline, CDR1 GTSNPN and CDR2 SVGIG (reference sequence). The chain's CDR3 is CAWSVLRTGDAYNEQFF. Written as DNA, the CDR3 is TGTGCCTGGAGTGTACTACGGACAGGGGATGCCTACAATGAGCAGTTCTTC.

The chain recombines TRBV5-1 with TRBJ2-3; tentative D call: TRBD1 (5 bases). The germline V gene has CDR1 SGHRS and CDR2 YFSETQ. The CDR3 spans 15 residues. The V gene lost 2 bases and the J gene lost 3 bases, with 13 bases spanning the gap. CDR3 protein: CASSLIARGTDTQYF. The CDR3 DNA reads as TGCGCCAGCAGCTTAATAGCTAGGGGAACAGATACGCAGTATTTT.

The chain is built from TRBV5-1 and TRBJ2-1; 9 bases are a match to TRBD2. With 0 bases clipped from V and 6 bases from J, the junction kept 4 bases outside the gene matches. CDR1 SGHRS and CDR2 YFSETQ come from the germline V gene. The CDR3 is 15 residues long. This chain's CDR3 is CASSLEKREVNEQFF. The CDR3 DNA reads TGCGCCAGCAGCTTGGAAAAGCGGGAGGTCAATGAGCAGTTCTTC.

This clone was found a few times. V usage is TRBV5-8 and J usage is TRBJ1-4, with D possibly matching TRBD1 (5 bases). Trimming shortened V by 5 bases and J by 8 bases, and 19 bases separated the two germline ends. This CDR3 contains 15 residues. Germline V gene data show CDR1 as SGHTS and CDR2 as YDEGEE. As DNA, the CDR3 is TGTGCCAGCAGTTTATGGACGGGGGGAGGAGAAAAACTGTTTTTT. Encoded protein: CASSLWTGGGEKLFF.

This clone was seen a few times. The rearrangement joins TRBV28 to TRBJ2-4; 8 bases map to TRBD1. The CDR3 consists of 14 residues. From germline, CDR1 is MDHEN and CDR2 SYDVKM. The V segment lost 4 bases and the J segment 6 bases; nucleotides outside the gene matches: 5. CDR3 in amino acids: CASSSPQGANIQYF. The CDR3 coding sequence is TGTGCCAGCAGTTCCCCTCAGGGGGCAAACATTCAGTACTTC.

This clone was seen a handful of times. The chain combines TRBV4-2 with TRBJ2-1; 8 positions agree with TRBD2. With 0 bases clipped from V and 6 bases from J, the junction kept 7 bases outside the gene matches. Germline V gives CDR1 LGHNA, CDR2 YNFKEQ. The CDR3 runs 16 residues. CDR3 residues: CASSQDRGGAVNEQFF. The CDR3 bases are TGTGCCAGCAGCCAAGATCGGGGGGGAGCGGTCAATGAGCAGTTCTTC.